This T cell receptor beta chain was captured in a study of T cells in Graves' hyperthyroidism and ophthalmopathy. The CDR3 runs to 15 residues. With V trimmed by 2 bases and J by 6 bases, 10 bases remained unmatched. CDR1 WSHSY and CDR2 SAAADI come from the germline V gene. At least 3 on the Clinical Activity Score was recorded for ophthalmopathy patients, who also had NOSPECS grade at least 4 and duration under 3 months. In making diagnoses, clinical symptoms, serum thyroxine and TRAb, thyroid ultrasound and orbital computed tomography were all used. Note on this clonotype: Its target is not known.

RNA transcripts were the template for amplifying TCR beta CDR3 regions. A set of HTBI primers served as the primers for a first-round RT-PCR of the TCR CDR3. MiXCR, applied by TCRdb to the multiplex PCR reads, yields one record per CDR3 protein. The table records about 500,000 distinct CDR3 sequences, roughly 15% of them present only once. Study-wide results and caveats: Most thyroid clonotypes expanded above 0.001 were also detected in blood. The model anticipated ophthalmopathy a median approximately 6.6 months pre-onset.

The source material was blood. The chain joins TRBV10-2 to TRBJ2-7; 7 bases map to TRBD1. The source of this sequence is a woman aged 18-35 years with Graves' ophthalmopathy. Here the CDR3 reads CASSEDRVNLIEQYF. CDR3 nucleotide sequence: TGCGCCAGCAGTGAGGACAGGGTAAATTTGATCGAGCAGTACTTC.